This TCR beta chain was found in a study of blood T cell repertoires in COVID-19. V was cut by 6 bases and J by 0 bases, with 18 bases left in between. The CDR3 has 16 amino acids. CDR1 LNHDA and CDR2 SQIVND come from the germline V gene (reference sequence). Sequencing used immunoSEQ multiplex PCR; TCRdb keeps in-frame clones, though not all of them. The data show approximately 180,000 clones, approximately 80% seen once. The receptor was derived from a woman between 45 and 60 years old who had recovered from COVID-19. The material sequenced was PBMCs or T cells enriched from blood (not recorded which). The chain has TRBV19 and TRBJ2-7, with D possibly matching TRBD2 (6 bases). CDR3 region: CASRFSGNDASYEQYF. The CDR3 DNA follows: TGTGCCAGTAGATTTAGCGGTAATGATGCCTCCTACGAGCAGTACTTC.